This T cell receptor beta chain was sequenced in a study of blood T cell repertoires in COVID-19. In the study overall: PBMCs, B-cell-depleted T cells, or T cells were the source of the cDNA or gDNA that made up the material.

In terms of age and location, participants ranged from about 18 to 100 years and lived in roughly 22 US areas. Some clones are missing from TCRdb's copy, which holds only in-frame ones; the method was immunoSEQ multiplex PCR. This table holds 250,000 to 350,000 clones, around 91% found once. This clone has only a few counts. Germline loops: CDR1 SGHDT, CDR2 YYEEEE. Trimming took 4 bases from V and 7 from J; bases not matched to a gene: 8. The CDR3 sequence is 15 residues long. Source material: PBMCs or T cells enriched from blood (not recorded which). This TCR came from a woman aged 18-30 years who had recovered from COVID-19. V usage is TRBV5-6 and J usage is TRBJ2-1; 10 bases fit TRBD2. The CDR3 sequence is CASSQAGGPRNEQFF. The CDR3 DNA is TGTGCCAGCAGCCAAGCGGGGGGGCCTAGAAATGAGCAGTTCTTC.